The TCR beta chain under discussion was sequenced for a study of shared clonotypes between healthy human individuals. Libraries were prepared by immunoSEQ multiplex PCR; TCRdb keeps only in-frame clonotypes and omits some of them. The table has over 300,000 clones, over 75% seen once. In germline, CDR1 is SGHAT, CDR2 FQNNGV. The CDR3 totals 16 residues. The ends lost 2 bases at V and 3 bases at J; junction bases unmatched: 6. This receptor was taken from a young man in good health. Sequencing was carried out using memory CD8+ T cells sorted from blood. The sample's subset: CD45RO+ cells pooled with CCR7-negative TemRA cells. The V call is TRBV11-2, the J call TRBJ2-1, with 8 bases aligning to TRBD2. The CDR3 loop is CASSLLTGTSYNEQFF. The DNA for the CDR3 is TGTGCCAGCAGCTTACTTACCGGGACTAGCTACAATGAGCAGTTCTTC.